This TCR beta chain was sequenced during a study of cytomegalovirus exposure and HLA in healthy donors. Primers: 60 Vbeta forward and 13 Jbeta reverse. TCRdb's table, derived via immunoSEQ multiplex PCR, lists solely in-frame clones and lacks some. Of around 110,000 clones in the sample, roughly 74% are singletons; the top ten hold about 2.5%. About this clone: Its specificity is not known.

Whole-study findings and limits: The study had only CMV serostatus as immune exposure information. Researchers reported that a few CMV-associated chains were confirmed in vitro as CMV antigen-specific. The study labeled 164 TCR beta chains cytomegalovirus-associated.

The origin of this receptor is a middle-aged man in good health and CMV-seronegative. The sample taken for sequencing was PBMCs.

CDR3 bases: TGTGCCACCCCCGGACAGGGCGCTAACTATGGCTACACCTTC. As protein: CATPGQGANYGYTF. The rearrangement uses TRBV19 and TRBJ1-2; TRBD1 matches at 8 bases. Germline loops: CDR1 LNHDA, CDR2 SQIVND (reference sequence). J was trimmed by 0 bases and V by 10 bases; bases with no gene match: 7. The CDR3 is 14 amino acids.